This passage covers 18 T cell receptor beta chains from one sample sequenced in a study of shared clonotypes between healthy human individuals. TCRdb keeps only in-frame clones here, not all; method: immunoSEQ multiplex PCR. The data contain hundreds of thousands of clones, just over 95% of them seen just once; the ten biggest clones take up approximately 0.2%. CD8 cells classed as naive were CD45RO-negative and positively selected for CCR7, excluding terminally differentiated effector memory CD45RA+ cells. Sequencing used naive CD8+ T cells sorted from blood. The receptors here all came from a young man in good health.

The chain is built from TRBV6-4 and TRBJ2-1; the D gene is possibly TRBD2 (5 bases). Trimming cost V 4 bases and J 2 bases, with 12 bases left between them. Germline-derived CDR1 and CDR2 are MRHNA and SNTAGT. The CDR3 runs 15 residues. The CDR3 here is CASSVRDGAYNEQFF. CDR3 DNA sequence: TGTGCCAGCAGTGTACGGGATGGGGCCTACAATGAGCAGTTCTTC.

V and J are TRBV2 and TRBJ1-5, with no clear D. Germline CDR1 and CDR2: SNHLY and FYNNEI. The CDR3 is 11 residues long. V was pared by 6 bases and J by 3 bases, with 3 bases between. The CDR3 loop is CASRINQPQHF. Written as DNA, the CDR3 is TGTGCCAGCAGGATCAATCAGCCCCAGCATTTT.

This clone showed up just once. The chain recombines TRBV6-1 with TRBJ2-1; either TRBD1 or TRBD2 may fit D (5 bases each). V shed 7 bases and J shed 7 bases, with 20 bases lying between them. The germline V gene encodes CDR1 MNHNS and CDR2 SASEGT. The CDR3 is made up of 15 amino acids. The CDR3 spells CASTPGSEAGNEQFF. CDR3 nucleotide sequence: TGTGCCAGCACCCCGGGGTCAGAGGCAGGGAATGAGCAGTTCTTC.

The chain has TRBV7-9 and TRBJ1-4; possibly TRBD1 for D (5 bases). The CDR3 contains 16 residues. The V gene's germline CDR1 is SEHNR and CDR2 FQNEAQ (reference sequence). V lost 1 base to trimming and J lost 13 bases, with 22 bases between them. The DNA of the CDR3 is TGTGCCAGCAGCTTAGGGTCGTCTGATAGGGGCCGAGGACTGTTTTTT. Protein sequence: CASSLGSSDRGRGLFF.

V usage is TRBV11-2 and J usage is TRBJ2-7, with D perhaps given as TRBD1 or TRBD2 (5 bases each). CDR1 is SGHAT and CDR2 is FQNNGV in the germline V gene. The CDR3 loop spans 15 amino acids. V was trimmed by 5 bases and J by 4 bases, leaving 18 bases between them. CDR3 bases: TGTGCCAGCAGCCACAGCCGAGGGGAAGGGTACGAGCAGTACTTC. This translates into CASSHSRGEGYEQYF.

The chain joins TRBV28 to TRBJ2-7, with a tentative D call TRBD2 (5 bases). CDR1 and CDR2 from the germline V gene are MDHEN and SYDVKM. The CDR3 totals 16 residues. The V gene lost 6 bases and the J gene lost 0 bases, with 18 bases spanning the gap. CDR3 sequence: CASSSLGTGSSYEQYF. The CDR3 nucleotides are TGTGCCAGCAGCTCGTTGGGCACGGGAAGCTCCTACGAGCAGTACTTC.

The V and J genes are TRBV7-8 and TRBJ2-3; 13 nucleotides agree with TRBD2. Looked up from germline, CDR1 is SGHVS and CDR2 is FQNEAQ. The J segment lost 4 bases and the V segment lost 4 bases, leaving 11 bases of the junction unmatched. The CDR3 consists of 18 residues. The CDR3 spells CASSSPIGLAGAADTQYF. Here the CDR3 DNA reads TGTGCCAGCAGCTCACCAATAGGACTAGCGGGAGCGGCAGATACGCAGTATTTT.

This clone showed up just once. The J gene is TRBJ1-2, the V gene TRBV7-9, with D possibly being TRBD1 (5 bases). Germline lookup yields CDR1 SEHNR and CDR2 FQNEAQ (reference sequence). This CDR3 region has 13 residues. With 2 bases removed from V and 7 bases from J, the gap between germline ends came to 11 bases. CDR3 protein: CASSLSGAGGYTF. The CDR3 DNA reads as TGTGCCAGCAGCTTATCTGGGGCCGGTGGCTACACCTTC.

Only one count was recorded for this clone. V gene TRBV29-1 combines with J gene TRBJ2-1; 10 nucleotides line up with TRBD2. In germline, CDR1 is SQVTM, CDR2 ANQGSEA. J gave up 7 bases and V 7 bases, and 13 bases lay outside the gene matches. CDR3 size: 15 residues. The CDR3 DNA reads TGCAGCGCTTTGAGCGGGAGGGCCTCGGGAAATGAGCAGTTCTTC. Residues: CSALSGRASGNEQFF.

The chain employs TRBV27 and TRBJ1-1, with D perhaps matching TRBD1 (5 bases). V dropped 3 bases and J dropped 5 bases, with 13 bases sitting between them. The CDR3 length is 14 residues. The germline gives CDR1 MNHEY, CDR2 SMNVEV (reference sequence). In DNA, the CDR3 is TGTGCCAGCAGTTTTGCAGGGATCTCAACTGAAGCTTTCTTT. It translates to CASSFAGISTEAFF.

The chain has TRBV28 and TRBJ2-5; 10 bases are shared with TRBD2. The junction had 9 bases not matched to a gene; V was cut back by 8 bases and J by 0 bases. Germline V lookup: CDR1 MDHEN, CDR2 SYDVKM. This CDR3 comprises 16 residues. CDR3 region: CASGKREGSYQETQYF. The DNA of the CDR3 is TGTGCCAGCGGGAAGCGGGAGGGTTCTTACCAAGAGACCCAGTACTTC. Complete variable domain (other parts from reference TRBV28 and TRBJ2-5): DVKVTQSSRYLVKRTGEKVFLECVQDMDHENMFWYRQDPGLGLRLIYFSYDVKMKEKGDIPEGYSVSREKKERFSLILESASTNQTSMYLCASGKREGSYQETQYFGPGTRLLVL.

This clone was counted a single time. The V and J genes are TRBV25-1 and TRBJ2-7; D might be TRBD2 (6 bases). Looked up from germline, CDR1 is MGHDK and CDR2 is SYGVNS. The CDR3 has 10 amino acids. V lost 8 bases and J lost 9, with 11 bases in between. CDR3 sequence: CASGGAVQYF. CDR3 in DNA: TGTGCCAGCGGAGGGGCTGTGCAGTACTTC.

Remarks on this clone: One junction end disagrees with the germline gene, perhaps due to a read error. The J gene is TRBJ1-1, the V gene TRBV14; a weak D match, TRBD1 (6 bases). The CDR3 length is 14 residues. Per the germline V gene, CDR1 is SGHDN and CDR2 is FVKESK. DNA of the CDR3: TGCAAGGTAGTGGTAAGGGGGAGTAACACTGAAGCTTTCTTT. This codes for CKVVVRGSNTEAFF.

Of note for this clone: Within the sample, other DNA sequences also encode this same CDR3. The chain links TRBV11-2 to TRBJ2-7, with D perhaps matching TRBD1 (6 bases). CDR1 is SGHAT, CDR2 FQNNGV, per germline. The length of the CDR3 is 12 residues. V was clipped by 4 bases and J by 5 bases, with 9 bases between them. DNA for the CDR3: TGTGCCAGCAGCTCCACAGGGCACGAGCAGTACTTC. Amino acids: CASSSTGHEQYF. Complete variable domain (other parts from reference TRBV11-2 and TRBJ2-7): EAGVAQSPRYKIIEKRQSVAFWCNPISGHATLYWYQQILGQGPKLLIQFQNNGVVDDSQLPKDRFSAERLKGVDSTLKIQPAKLEDSAVYLCASSSTGHEQYFGPGTRLTVT.

This chain connects TRBV6-6 to TRBJ1-1; a possible D gene is TRBD1 (6 bases). The CDR3 covers 12 residues. V lost 10 bases and J lost 7, with 16 bases in between. Germline lookup yields CDR1 MNHNY and CDR2 SVGAGI (reference sequence). The CDR3 here is CAISRGGGEAFF. The CDR3 region has the DNA TGTGCCATTTCCAGGGGCGGGGGTGAAGCTTTCTTT.

The rearrangement links TRBV28 to TRBJ1-2; 10 bases fit TRBD1. Germline V gives CDR1 MDHEN, CDR2 SYDVKM. This CDR3 contains 16 residues. V gave up 5 bases and J gave up 8 bases; unmatched junction bases: 14. The CDR3 DNA is TGTGCCAGCAGTCCCACCCCGGGACAGGGGTTGGGAGGCTACACCTTC. Translated: CASSPTPGQGLGGYTF.

V is TRBV5-6 and J is TRBJ2-3; D is unresolved. V lost 0 bases and J 0 bases, leaving 11 bases between the germline ends. Germline V gene sequence: CDR1 SGHDT, CDR2 YYEEEE. This CDR3 has 16 residues. The CDR3 spells CASSLDQASSTDTQYF. DNA of the CDR3: TGTGCCAGCAGCTTGGATCAGGCGAGTAGCACAGATACGCAGTATTTT.

The chain's CDR3 is CASSPNRGAKNIQYF. CDR3 bases: TGTGCCAGCAGCCCAAACAGGGGGGCCAAAAACATTCAGTACTTC. The chain is built from TRBV7-8 and TRBJ2-4; the match to TRBD1 covers 8 bases. Germline V gene lookup returns CDR1 SGHVS and CDR2 FQNEAQ. This CDR3 comprises 15 residues. V was pared by 5 bases and J by 1 base, with 4 bases of the junction left unmatched. Full variable domain (missing parts from reference TRBV7-8 and TRBJ2-4): GAGVSQSPRYKVAKRGQDVALRCDPISGHVSLFWYQQALGQGPEFLTYFQNEAQLDKSGLPSDRFFAERPEGSVSTLKIQRTQQEDSAVYLCASSPNRGAKNIQYFGAGTRLSVL.